The T cell receptor beta chain under discussion was sequenced for a study of neurological immune-mediated disorders. Germline assignment: CDR1 MNHEY and CDR2 SVGAGI. V was clipped by 4 bases and J by 3 bases, with 10 bases between them. CDR3 length: 14 amino acids. The study's findings and limits: Phylogenetic grouping placed 18 of 34 multiple sclerosis patients' repertoires in one related-CDR3 cluster, a possible signature.

The method for making cDNA was 5'RACE, and it used 10-nucleotide random UMIs. Each CDR3 protein is one row after TCRdb ran MiXCR on the 5' RACE reads. The repertoire consists of some 66,000 distinct CDR3 sequences, with 3.5% to 5% occurring once and the leading ten covering under 3%. Many counts were recorded for this clonotype. What it recognizes is unknown. Sequenced: PBMCs. The V and J genes are TRBV6-5 and TRBJ2-1, with D possibly being TRBD1 (6 bases). This receptor was taken from a man in his fifties or sixties with multiple sclerosis. CDR3 region: CASSSGQNYNEQFF. The CDR3 DNA sequence: TGTGCCAGCAGTTCGGGACAAAACTACAATGAGCAGTTCTTC.